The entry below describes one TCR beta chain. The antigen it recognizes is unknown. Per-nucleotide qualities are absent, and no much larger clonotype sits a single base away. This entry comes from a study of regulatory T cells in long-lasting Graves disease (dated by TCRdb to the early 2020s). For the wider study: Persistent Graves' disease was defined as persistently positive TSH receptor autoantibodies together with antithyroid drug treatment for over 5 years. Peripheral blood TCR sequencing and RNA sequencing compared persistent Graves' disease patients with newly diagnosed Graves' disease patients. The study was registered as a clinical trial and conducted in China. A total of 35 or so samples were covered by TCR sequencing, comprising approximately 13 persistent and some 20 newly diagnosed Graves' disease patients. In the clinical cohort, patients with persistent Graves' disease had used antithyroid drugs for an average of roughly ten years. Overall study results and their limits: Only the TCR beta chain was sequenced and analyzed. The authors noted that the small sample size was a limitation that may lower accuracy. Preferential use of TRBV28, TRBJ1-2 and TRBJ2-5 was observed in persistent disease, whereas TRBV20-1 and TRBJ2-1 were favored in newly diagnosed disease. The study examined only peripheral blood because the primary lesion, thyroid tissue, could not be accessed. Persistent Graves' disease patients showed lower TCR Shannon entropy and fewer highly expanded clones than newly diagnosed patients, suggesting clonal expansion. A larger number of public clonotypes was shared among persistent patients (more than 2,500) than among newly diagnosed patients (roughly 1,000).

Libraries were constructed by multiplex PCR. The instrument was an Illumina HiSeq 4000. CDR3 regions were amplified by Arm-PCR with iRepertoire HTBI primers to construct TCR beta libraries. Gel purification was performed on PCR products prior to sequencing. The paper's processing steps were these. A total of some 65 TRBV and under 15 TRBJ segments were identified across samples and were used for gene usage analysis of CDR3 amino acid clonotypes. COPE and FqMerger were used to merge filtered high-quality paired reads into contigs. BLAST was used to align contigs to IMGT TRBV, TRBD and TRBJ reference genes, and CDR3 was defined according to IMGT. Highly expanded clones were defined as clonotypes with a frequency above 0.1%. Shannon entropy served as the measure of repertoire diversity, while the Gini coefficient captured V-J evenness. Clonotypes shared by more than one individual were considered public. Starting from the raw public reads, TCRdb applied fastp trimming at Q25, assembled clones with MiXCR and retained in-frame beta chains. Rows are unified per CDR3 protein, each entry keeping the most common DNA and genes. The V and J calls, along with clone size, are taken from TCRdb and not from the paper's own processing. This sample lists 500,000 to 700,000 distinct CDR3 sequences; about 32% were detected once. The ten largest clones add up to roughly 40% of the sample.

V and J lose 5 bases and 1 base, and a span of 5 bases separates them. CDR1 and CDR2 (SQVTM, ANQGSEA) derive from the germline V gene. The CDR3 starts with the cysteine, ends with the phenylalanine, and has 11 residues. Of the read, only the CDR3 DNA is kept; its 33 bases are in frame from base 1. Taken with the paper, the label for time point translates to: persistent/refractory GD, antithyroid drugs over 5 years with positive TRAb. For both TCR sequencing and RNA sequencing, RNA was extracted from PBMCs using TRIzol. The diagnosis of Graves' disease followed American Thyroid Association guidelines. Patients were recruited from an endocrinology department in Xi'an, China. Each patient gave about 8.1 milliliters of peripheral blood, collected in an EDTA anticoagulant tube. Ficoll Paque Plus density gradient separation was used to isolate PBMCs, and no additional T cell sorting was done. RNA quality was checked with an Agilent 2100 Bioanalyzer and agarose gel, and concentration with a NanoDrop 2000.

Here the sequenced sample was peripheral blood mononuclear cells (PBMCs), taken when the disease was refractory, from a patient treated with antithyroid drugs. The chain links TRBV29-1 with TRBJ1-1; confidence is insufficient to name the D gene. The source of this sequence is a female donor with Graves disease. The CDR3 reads CSVPGNTEAFF. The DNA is TGCAGCGTTCCGGGGAACACTGAAGCTTTCTTT. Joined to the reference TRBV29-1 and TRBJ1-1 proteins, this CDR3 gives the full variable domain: SAVISQKPSRDICQRGTSLTIQCQVDSQVTMMFWYRQQPGQSLTLIATANQGSEATYESGFVIDKFPISRPNLTFSTLTVSNMSPEDSSIYLCSVPGNTEAFFGQGTRLTVV.